This T cell receptor (beta chain) was found in a study of blood T cell repertoires in COVID-19. Study overall: Acute and convalescent COVID-19 samples came from the United States, Italy and Spain.

Trimming pared 8 bases from V and 2 bases from J, leaving 12 bases between. From germline, CDR1 is LNHDA and CDR2 SQIVND (reference sequence). This CDR3 has 13 residues. Authors' methods: Amplification with reference gene primers provided the estimates of nucleated cell counts. Generated by immunoSEQ multiplex PCR, the TCRdb table keeps only in-frame clones and is missing some. The V and J calls and clone size are taken from that table; D and trimming were inferred from the DNA. This repertoire shows 200,000 to 250,000 clones, 85% to 90% found once; its top ten account for over 1.1%. The specimen sequenced was peripheral blood. This sequence joins TRBV19 and TRBJ1-2; no reliable D call. This TCR derives from an elderly man with acute or convalescent COVID-19. The chain's CDR3 is CASATSGNYGYTF. CDR3 DNA: TGTGCCAGTGCTACTTCCGGGAACTATGGCTACACCTTC.